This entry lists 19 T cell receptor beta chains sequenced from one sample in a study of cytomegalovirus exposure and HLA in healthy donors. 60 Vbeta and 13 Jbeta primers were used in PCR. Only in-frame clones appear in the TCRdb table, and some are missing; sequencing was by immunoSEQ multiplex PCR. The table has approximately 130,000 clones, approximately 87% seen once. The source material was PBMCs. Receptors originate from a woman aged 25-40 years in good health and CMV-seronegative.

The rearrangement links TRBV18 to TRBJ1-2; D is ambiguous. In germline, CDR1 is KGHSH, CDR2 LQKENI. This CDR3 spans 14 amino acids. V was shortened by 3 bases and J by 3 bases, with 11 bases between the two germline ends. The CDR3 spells CASSPSGLDYGYTF. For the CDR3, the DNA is TGTGCCAGCTCACCTTCTGGACTGGACTATGGCTACACCTTC.

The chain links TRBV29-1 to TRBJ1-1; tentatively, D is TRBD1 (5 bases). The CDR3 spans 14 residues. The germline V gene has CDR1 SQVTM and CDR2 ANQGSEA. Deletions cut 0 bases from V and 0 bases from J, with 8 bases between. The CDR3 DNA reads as TGCAGCGTTGAAGAAAGGGGCATGAACACTGAAGCTTTCTTT. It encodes CSVEERGMNTEAFF.

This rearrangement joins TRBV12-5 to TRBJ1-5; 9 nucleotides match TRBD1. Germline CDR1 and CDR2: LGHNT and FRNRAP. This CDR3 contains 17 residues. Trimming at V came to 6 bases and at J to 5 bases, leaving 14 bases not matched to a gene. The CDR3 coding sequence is TGTGCTAGTGGCCCCCACCCACAGGGGGCGGGAGATCAGCCCCAGCATTTT. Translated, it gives CASGPHPQGAGDQPQHF. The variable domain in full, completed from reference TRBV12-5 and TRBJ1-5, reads DARVTQTPRHKVTEMGQEVTMRCQPILGHNTVFWYRQTMMQGLELLAYFRNRAPLDDSGMPKDRFSAEMPDATLATLKIQPSEPRDSAVYFCASGPHPQGAGDQPQHFGDGTRLSIL.

CDR3 in amino acids: CASTGLDLYEQYF. Written as DNA, the CDR3 is TGTGCCAGCACGGGACTAGATCTCTACGAGCAGTACTTC. The chain joins TRBV28 to TRBJ2-7; 8 bases agree with TRBD2. V gave up 7 bases and J gave up 3 bases; unmatched junction bases: 5. CDR3 length equals 13 residues. Per germline, CDR1 MDHEN and CDR2 SYDVKM.

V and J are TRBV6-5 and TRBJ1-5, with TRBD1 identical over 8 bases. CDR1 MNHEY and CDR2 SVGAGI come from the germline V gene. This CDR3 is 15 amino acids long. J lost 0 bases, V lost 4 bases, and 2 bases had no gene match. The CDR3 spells CASSSTGGSNQPQHF. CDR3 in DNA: TGTGCCAGCAGTTCAACAGGGGGTAGCAATCAGCCCCAGCATTTT.

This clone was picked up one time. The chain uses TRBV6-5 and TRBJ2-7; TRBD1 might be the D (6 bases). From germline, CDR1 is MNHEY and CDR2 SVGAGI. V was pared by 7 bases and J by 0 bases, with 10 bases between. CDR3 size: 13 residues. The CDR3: CASKRDNSYEQYF. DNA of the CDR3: TGTGCCAGCAAAAGGGACAACTCCTACGAGCAGTACTTC.

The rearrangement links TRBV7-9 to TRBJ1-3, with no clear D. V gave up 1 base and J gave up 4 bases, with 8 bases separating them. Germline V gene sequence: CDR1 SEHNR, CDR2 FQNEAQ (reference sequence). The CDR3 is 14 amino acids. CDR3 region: CASSLGNAGNTIYF. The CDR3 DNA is TGTGCCAGCAGCTTAGGCAACGCGGGAAACACCATATATTTT.

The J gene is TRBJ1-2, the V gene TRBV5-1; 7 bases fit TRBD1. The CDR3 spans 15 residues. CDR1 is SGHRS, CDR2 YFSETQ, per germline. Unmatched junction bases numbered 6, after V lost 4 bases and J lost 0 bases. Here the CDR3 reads CASSPTGRANYGYTF. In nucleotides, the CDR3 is TGCGCCAGCAGCCCGACAGGGCGGGCTAACTATGGCTACACCTTC.

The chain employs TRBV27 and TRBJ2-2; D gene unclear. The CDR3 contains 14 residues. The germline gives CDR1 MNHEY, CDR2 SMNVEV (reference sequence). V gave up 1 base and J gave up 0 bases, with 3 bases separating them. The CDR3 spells CASSLYSNTGELFF. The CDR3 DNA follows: TGTGCCAGCAGTTTATACTCGAACACCGGGGAGCTGTTTTTT.

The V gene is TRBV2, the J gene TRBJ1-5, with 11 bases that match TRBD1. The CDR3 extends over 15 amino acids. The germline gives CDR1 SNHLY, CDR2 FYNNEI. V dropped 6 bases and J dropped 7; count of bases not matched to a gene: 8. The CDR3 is CASRDGQGARQPQHF. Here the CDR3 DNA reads TGTGCCAGCAGAGACGGACAGGGGGCGAGGCAGCCCCAGCATTTT. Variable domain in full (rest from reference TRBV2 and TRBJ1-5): EPEVTQTPSHQVTQMGQEVILRCVPISNHLYFYWYRQILGQKVEFLVSFYNNEISEKSEIFDDQFSVERPDGSNFTLKIRSTKLEDSAMYFCASRDGQGARQPQHFGDGTRLSIL.

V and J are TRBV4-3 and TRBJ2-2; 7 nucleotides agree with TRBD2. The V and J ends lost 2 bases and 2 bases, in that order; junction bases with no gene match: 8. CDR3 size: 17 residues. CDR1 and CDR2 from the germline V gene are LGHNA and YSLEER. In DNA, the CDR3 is TGCGCCAGCAGCCAAAGGTGGGCGGGGGTCAACACCGGGGAGCTGTTTTTT. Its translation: CASSQRWAGVNTGELFF.

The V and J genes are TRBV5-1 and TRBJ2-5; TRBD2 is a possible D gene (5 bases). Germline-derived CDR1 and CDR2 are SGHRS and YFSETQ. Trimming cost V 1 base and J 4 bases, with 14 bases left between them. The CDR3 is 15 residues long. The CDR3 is CASSLRRLLRETQYF. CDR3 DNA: TGCGCCAGCAGCTTGCGGAGGCTACTAAGAGAGACCCAGTACTTC.

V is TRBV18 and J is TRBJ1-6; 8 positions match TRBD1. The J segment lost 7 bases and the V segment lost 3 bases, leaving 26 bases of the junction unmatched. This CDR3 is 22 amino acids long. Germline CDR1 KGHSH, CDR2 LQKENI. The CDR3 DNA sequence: TGTGCCAGCTCACCTAATCTCTATGGTCCAGGGGGCGCCGGTAGGGAAAATTCACCCCTCCACTTT. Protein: CASSPNLYGPGGAGRENSPLHF.

The CDR3 region has the DNA TGTGCCAGCTCACTACTTAGCGGGTGGCAAGAGACCCAGTACTTC. This sequence encodes CASSLLSGWQETQYF. This sequence joins TRBV18 and TRBJ2-5, with TRBD2 matching 7 bases. This CDR3 spans 15 amino acids. J gave up 2 bases and V 4 bases, and 7 bases lay outside the gene matches. CDR1 is KGHSH, CDR2 LQKENI, per germline.

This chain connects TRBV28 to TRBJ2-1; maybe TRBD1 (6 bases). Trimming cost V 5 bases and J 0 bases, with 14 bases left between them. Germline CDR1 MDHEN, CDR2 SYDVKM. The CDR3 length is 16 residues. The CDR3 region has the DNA TGTGCCAGCAGTACTATAACAGGGAGCTCCTACAATGAGCAGTTCTTC. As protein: CASSTITGSSYNEQFF.

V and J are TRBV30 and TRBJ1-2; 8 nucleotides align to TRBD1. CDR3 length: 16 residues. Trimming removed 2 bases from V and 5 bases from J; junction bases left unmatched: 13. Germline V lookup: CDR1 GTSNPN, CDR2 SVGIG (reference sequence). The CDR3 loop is CAWSSFRTGLRYGYTF. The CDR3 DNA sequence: TGTGCCTGGAGTTCTTTCCGGACAGGGCTTAGATATGGCTACACCTTC.

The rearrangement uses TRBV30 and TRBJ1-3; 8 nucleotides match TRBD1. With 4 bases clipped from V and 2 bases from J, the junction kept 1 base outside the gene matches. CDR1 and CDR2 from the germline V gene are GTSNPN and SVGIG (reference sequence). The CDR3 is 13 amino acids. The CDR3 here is CAWMTGAGNTIYF. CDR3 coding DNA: TGTGCCTGGATGACAGGGGCTGGAAACACCATATATTTT.

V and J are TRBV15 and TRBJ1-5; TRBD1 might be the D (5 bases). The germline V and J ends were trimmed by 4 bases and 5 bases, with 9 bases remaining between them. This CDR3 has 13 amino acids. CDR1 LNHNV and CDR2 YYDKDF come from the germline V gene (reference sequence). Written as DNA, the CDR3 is TGTGCCACCAGCATGGCAGGGTATCAGCCCCAGCATTTT. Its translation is CATSMAGYQPQHF.

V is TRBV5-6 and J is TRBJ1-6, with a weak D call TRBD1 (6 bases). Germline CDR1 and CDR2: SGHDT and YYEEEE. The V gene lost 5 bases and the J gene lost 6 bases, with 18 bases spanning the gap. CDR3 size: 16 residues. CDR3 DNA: TGTGCCAGCAGTTTAGGGTGGGACACCCGTAATTCACCCCTCCACTTT. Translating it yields CASSLGWDTRNSPLHF.